Listed here are 30 T cell receptor beta chains from one sample, sequenced in a study of blood T cell repertoires in COVID-19. TCRdb's table, derived via immunoSEQ multiplex PCR, lists solely in-frame clones and lacks some. Here the sample spans about 200,000 clones, 70% to 85% being singletons. The sample taken for sequencing was PBMCs or T cells enriched from blood (not recorded which). The receptors derive from a woman in her sixties or seventies with acute COVID-19.

This clone occurred many times. CDR3 in amino acids: CASSVGELSNQPQHF. The CDR3 nucleotides are TGTGCCAGCAGCGTAGGGGAGTTAAGCAATCAGCCCCAGCATTTT. V gene TRBV9 combines with J gene TRBJ1-5; the D is unclear. This CDR3 region has 15 residues. V was shortened by 0 bases and J by 1 base, with 8 bases between the two germline ends. Germline V lookup: CDR1 SGDLS, CDR2 YYNGEE.

The chain employs TRBV3-1 (or the pseudogene TRBV3-2) and TRBJ1-1, with D possibly matching TRBD1 (5 bases). V lost 4 bases, J lost 0 bases, and 9 bases lay in between. This CDR3 is 14 amino acids long. Germline V gives CDR1 LGHDT, CDR2 YNNKEL (reference sequence). CDR3 residues: CASSPTEMNTEAFF. As DNA, the CDR3 is TGTGCCAGCAGCCCGACAGAGATGAACACTGAAGCTTTCTTT.

CDR3 bases: TGTGCCAGCAGTTACGGGGGGGGTCGAGCAGATACGCAGTATTTT. Residues: CASSYGGGRADTQYF. J is TRBJ2-3 and V is TRBV6-2 or TRBV6-3; TRBD2 matches 7 bases. The J segment lost 4 bases and the V segment lost 2 bases, leaving 6 bases of the junction unmatched. CDR1 and CDR2 from the germline V gene are MNHEY and SVGEGT. CDR3 size: 15 residues.

CDR3 in DNA: TGTGCCAGTAGCGGACAGGCGATGAGCAATCAGCCCCAGCATTTT. It is translated as CASSGQAMSNQPQHF. The chain is built from TRBV19 and TRBJ1-5, with TRBD1 matching 7 bases. Germline V lookup: CDR1 LNHDA, CDR2 SQIVND (reference sequence). The CDR3 is 15 residues long. V shed 6 bases and J 1 base; nucleotides not matched to a gene: 6.

This clone was recorded once. The chain uses TRBV3-1 (or the pseudogene TRBV3-2) and TRBJ1-2; D remains ambiguous. The CDR3 runs to 13 residues. Germline CDR1 is LGHDT and CDR2 is YNNKEL (reference sequence). V lost 0 bases to trimming and J lost 6 bases, with 8 bases between them. CDR3 amino acids: CASSQDGGNGYTF. The DNA for the CDR3 is TGTGCCAGCAGCCAAGATGGAGGGAATGGCTACACCTTC.

The rearrangement joins TRBV27 to TRBJ2-1, with 8 bases that match TRBD2. Germline V gene data show CDR1 as MNHEY and CDR2 as SMNVEV (reference sequence). V dropped 5 bases and J dropped 2; count of bases not matched to a gene: 8. The CDR3 sequence is 16 residues long. As DNA, the CDR3 is TGTGCCAGCAGTGGACCCGGGACTAGAGCCTACAATGAGCAGTTCTTC. It translates to CASSGPGTRAYNEQFF.

The chain combines TRBV14 with TRBJ1-4; D gene ambiguous. Germline CDR1 SGHDN, CDR2 FVKESK. V was pared by 1 base and J by 0 bases, with 12 bases between. The CDR3 loop spans 17 amino acids. The CDR3 coding sequence is TGTGCCAGCAGCCAAGCTCGACATAGAGCAACTAATGAAAAACTGTTTTTT. Protein product: CASSQARHRATNEKLFF.

The genes are TRBV28 and TRBJ1-6, with TRBD1 identical over 9 bases. With V trimmed by 2 bases and J by 9 bases, 11 bases remained unmatched. The CDR3 extends over 17 amino acids. Germline assignment: CDR1 MDHEN and CDR2 SYDVKM. CDR3 amino acids: CASSLNSYRGRGSPLHF. For the CDR3, the DNA is TGTGCCAGCAGTTTAAACTCCTACAGGGGGCGGGGTTCACCCCTCCACTTT.

V usage is TRBV27 and J usage is TRBJ1-2; 7 nucleotides align to TRBD1. In germline, CDR1 is MNHEY, CDR2 SMNVEV (reference sequence). V was clipped by 0 bases and J by 8 bases; unmatched bases: 9. This CDR3 is 15 amino acids long. CDR3 amino acids: CASSLSSLRGRGYTF. The CDR3 DNA sequence: TGTGCCAGCAGTTTATCCTCCCTAAGGGGGCGGGGCTACACCTTC.

The rearrangement uses TRBV5-4 and TRBJ1-1, with 9 positions matching TRBD1. J lost 1 base, V lost 4 bases, and 5 bases had no gene match. Germline CDR1 SGHNT, CDR2 YYREEE (reference sequence). The length of the CDR3 is 15 residues. The DNA for the CDR3 is TGTGCCAGCAGCCGGGGACAGGGTACGAACACTGAAGCTTTCTTT. It translates to CASSRGQGTNTEAFF.

The rearrangement joins TRBV19 to TRBJ2-2, with 11 bases lining up with TRBD2. The CDR3 covers 15 residues. Germline V gene sequence: CDR1 LNHDA, CDR2 SQIVND (reference sequence). V gave up 6 bases and J gave up 4 bases; unmatched junction bases: 4. The DNA for the CDR3 is TGTGCCAGTAGCCTTAGCGGGAGGGGCACCGGGGAGCTGTTTTTT. Protein sequence: CASSLSGRGTGELFF. The full variable domain, in which reference TRBV19 and TRBJ2-2 provide the parts outside the CDR3, is DGGITQSPKYLFRKEGQNVTLSCEQNLNHDAMYWYRQDPGQGLRLIYYSQIVNDFQKGDIAEGYSVSREKKESFPLTVTSAQKNPTAFYLCASSLSGRGTGELFFGEGSRLTVL.

This chain links TRBV9 with TRBJ1-6; unclear D gene. Trimming removed 1 base from V and 9 bases from J, with 11 bases in between. From germline, CDR1 is SGDLS and CDR2 YYNGEE. The CDR3 loop spans 14 amino acids. CDR3 region: CASSVTVSASPLHF. The CDR3 DNA sequence: TGTGCCAGCAGCGTAACAGTCTCGGCTTCACCCCTCCACTTT.

The CDR3 DNA reads as TGTGCCAGCAGCGTTCGGCAGGGGGCAGATTCACCCCTCCACTTT. This translates into CASSVRQGADSPLHF. The chain links TRBV9 to TRBJ1-6, with TRBD1 matching 8 bases. The CDR3 length is 15 residues. The germline V gene has CDR1 SGDLS and CDR2 YYNGEE. Trimming took 2 bases from V and 8 from J; bases not matched to a gene: 6. Using reference TRBV9 and TRBJ1-6 for the parts outside the CDR3, the full variable domain is DSGVTQTPKHLITATGQRVTLRCSPRSGDLSVYWYQQSLDQGLQFLIQYYNGEERAKGNILERFSAQQFPDLHSELNLSSLELGDSALYFCASSVRQGADSPLHFGNGTRLTVT.

The chain combines TRBV6-2 or TRBV6-3 with TRBJ1-5; 7 bases are a match to TRBD1. CDR1 is MNHEY and CDR2 is SVGEGT in the germline V gene. Trimming took 6 bases from V and 6 from J; bases not matched to a gene: 8. CDR3 length equals 14 residues. Here the CDR3 reads CASSLTGSRQPQHF. DNA of the CDR3: TGTGCCAGCAGCTTGACAGGGAGCCGTCAGCCCCAGCATTTT.

This clone was seen just once. The rearrangement uses TRBV2 and TRBJ2-3; D gene unclear. The germline CDR1 and CDR2 sequences are SNHLY and FYNNEI. V was trimmed by 7 bases and J by 2 bases, leaving 10 bases between them. The CDR3 runs 13 residues. CDR3: CASTDSLTDTQYF. CDR3 bases: TGTGCCAGCACAGACTCCCTCACAGATACGCAGTATTTT.

The gene calls are TRBV21-1 and TRBJ1-2. TRBV21-1 is labeled a pseudogene. The CDR3 loop spans 10 amino acids. The CDR3 DNA follows: TGTGCCAAACACCGGGGAGGCTACACCTTC. Protein: CAKHRGGYTF.

This clone was seen a single time. J is TRBJ2-2 and V is TRBV11-2; D gene uncertain. Between the trimmed V and J ends, which lost 5 bases and 12 bases, there was a span of 13 bases. In germline, CDR1 is SGHAT, CDR2 FQNNGV. The CDR3 has 12 residues. The CDR3 region has the DNA TGTGCCAGCAGCGGAGATCGGTATAAGCTGTTTTTT. Amino acids: CASSGDRYKLFF. Full variable domain (missing parts from reference TRBV11-2 and TRBJ2-2): EAGVAQSPRYKIIEKRQSVAFWCNPISGHATLYWYQQILGQGPKLLIQFQNNGVVDDSQLPKDRFSAERLKGVDSTLKIQPAKLEDSAVYLCASSGDRYKLFFGEGSRLTVL.

The V gene is TRBV6-2 or TRBV6-3, the J gene TRBJ1-5, with D perhaps TRBD1 (6 bases). CDR1 and CDR2 (germline): MNHEY, SVGEGT. This CDR3 comprises 15 residues. V lost 7 bases, J lost 4 bases, and 17 bases lay in between. The CDR3 sequence: CASTPEGQGNQPQHF. DNA of the CDR3: TGTGCCAGCACCCCTGAGGGGCAGGGGAATCAGCCCCAGCATTTT.

As DNA, the CDR3 is TGTGCCAGTAGTCCGACAGGGTCGAGGGATACGCAGTATTTT. Amino acid sequence: CASSPTGSRDTQYF. This sequence joins TRBV19 and TRBJ2-3; 7 nucleotides align to TRBD1. The CDR3 contains 14 residues. The J segment lost 6 bases and the V segment lost 5 bases, leaving 8 bases of the junction unmatched. Germline CDR1 LNHDA, CDR2 SQIVND (reference sequence).

This clone has just one count. This chain links TRBV5-1 with TRBJ2-5; 10 bases are shared with TRBD1. Trimming took 2 bases from V and 1 from J; bases not matched to a gene: 2. CDR1 SGHRS and CDR2 YFSETQ come from the germline V gene. CDR3 length: 15 residues. DNA of the CDR3: TGCGCCAGCAGCTTAGGGACAGGGGTCCAAGAGACCCAGTACTTC. Translated: CASSLGTGVQETQYF.

The V call is TRBV11-3, the J call TRBJ2-3, with TRBD2 matching 10 bases. This CDR3 comprises 16 residues. Trimming took 5 bases from V and 0 from J; bases not matched to a gene: 5. Germline CDR1 SGHNT, CDR2 YENEEA. The CDR3 DNA reads TGTGCCAGCAGCCCCGGGACTAGCGTGAGCACAGATACGCAGTATTTT. It translates to CASSPGTSVSTDTQYF. Combining the CDR3 with reference TRBV11-3 and TRBJ2-3 gives the whole variable domain EAGVVQSPRYKIIEKKQPVAFWCNPISGHNTLYWYLQNLGQGPELLIRYENEEAVDDSQLPKDRFSAERLKGVDSTLKIQPAELGDSAVYLCASSPGTSVSTDTQYFGPGTRLTVL.

The sample holds a few counts of this clone. The V and J genes are TRBV19 and TRBJ1-2; 9 bases are shared with TRBD1. V was pared by 4 bases and J by 4 bases, with 7 bases of the junction left unmatched. Germline V gene lookup returns CDR1 LNHDA and CDR2 SQIVND (reference sequence). The CDR3 is made up of 15 amino acids. CDR3 coding DNA: TGTGCCAGTAGTACTCTAGGGACAGGGCGCTATGGCTACACCTTC. Translating it yields CASSTLGTGRYGYTF.

V gene TRBV30 combines with J gene TRBJ1-3; D is possibly TRBD1 (6 bases). The germline V and J ends were trimmed by 3 bases and 1 base, with 13 bases remaining between them. Germline V gene lookup returns CDR1 GTSNPN and CDR2 SVGIG (reference sequence). CDR3 size: 15 residues. DNA of the CDR3: TGTGCCTGGAGGGGGGCAGGGCCTTCTGGAAACACCATATATTTT. This sequence encodes CAWRGAGPSGNTIYF. The full variable domain, completed using reference TRBV30 and TRBJ1-3, is SQTIHQWPATLVQPVGSPLSLECTVEGTSNPNLYWYRQAAGRGLQLLFYSVGIGQISSEVPQNLSASRPQDRQFILSSKKLLLSDSGFYLCAWRGAGPSGNTIYFGEGSWLTVV.

Written as DNA, the CDR3 is TGTGCCAGCAGCTTGAGGTCTAGCGGGAGGGCCCACGAGCAGTACTTC. The encoded protein is CASSLRSSGRAHEQYF. The chain is built from TRBV5-8 and TRBJ2-7, with 12 bases that match TRBD2. The CDR3 contains 16 residues. J lost 5 bases, V lost 1 base, and 7 bases had no gene match. CDR1 is SGHTS, CDR2 YDEGEE, per germline.

The chain uses TRBV28 and TRBJ2-5, with a tentative D call TRBD2 (5 bases). The CDR3 contains 16 residues. CDR1 and CDR2 (germline): MDHEN, SYDVKM. V lost 5 bases and J 1 base, leaving 17 bases between the germline ends. CDR3 sequence reads: CASSPRGRKRQETQYF. DNA of the CDR3: TGTGCCAGCAGTCCACGGGGTCGGAAGCGCCAAGAGACCCAGTACTTC.

The chain has TRBV4-1 and TRBJ1-6; TRBD1 matches 9 bases. Per germline, CDR1 MGHRA and CDR2 YSYEKL. Losses at the gene ends were 4 bases for V and 7 bases for J; bases not matched to a gene: 14. The CDR3 contains 18 residues. This CDR3 is CASSPTIVGDRVNSPLHF. DNA of the CDR3: TGCGCCAGCAGCCCTACCATCGTCGGGGACAGGGTAAATTCACCCCTCCACTTT.

V is TRBV5-1 and J is TRBJ1-5, with TRBD1 identical over 10 bases. This CDR3 has 18 residues. The V and J ends lost 4 bases and 0 bases, in that order; junction bases with no gene match: 10. From germline, CDR1 is SGHRS and CDR2 YFSETQ. Here the CDR3 reads CASSLGTGQGYSNQPQHF. CDR3 coding DNA: TGCGCCAGCAGCCTTGGTACGGGACAGGGGTATAGCAATCAGCCCCAGCATTTT.

This chain links TRBV12-3 or TRBV12-4 with TRBJ1-5; D is unresolved. The CDR3 is 12 residues long. V was shortened by 8 bases and J by 9 bases, with 14 bases between the two germline ends. CDR3 nucleotides: TGTGCCAGCTCCAACCCGCCGGGGCCCCAGCATTTT. This sequence encodes CASSNPPGPQHF.

The V and J genes are TRBV28 and TRBJ1-2; possibly TRBD1 for D (6 bases). The CDR3 sequence is 13 residues long. V was trimmed by 7 bases and J by 3 bases, leaving 12 bases between them. CDR1 and CDR2 (germline): MDHEN, SYDVKM. The CDR3 here is CASTPRTDYGYTF. In DNA, the CDR3 is TGTGCCAGCACACCTCGGACAGACTATGGCTACACCTTC.

The chain carries TRBV5-1 and TRBJ1-1; D is uncertain. V lost 0 bases and J lost 11, with 17 bases in between. The CDR3 covers 14 residues. Per the germline V gene, CDR1 is SGHRS and CDR2 is YFSETQ. The CDR3 DNA reads as TGCGCCAGCAGCTTGGGGATCATGACCCCGGAGGCTTTCTTT. It is translated as CASSLGIMTPEAFF.